This entry describes one TCR beta chain. The antigen is not known. The record originates from a study of identifying expanded T cells in peripheral blood. Findings and limits, study-wide: Over about two and four weeks, about 15 and 18 clones changed, versus approximately 1.2 between replicates.

Some clones are missing from TCRdb's copy, which holds only in-frame ones; the method was immunoSEQ multiplex PCR. The sample lists 70,000 to 95,000 clones; about nine tenths were seen once. Germline loops: CDR1 ENHRY, CDR2 SYGVKD. The trim removed 4 bases at V and 0 bases at J, leaving 6 bases unmatched. There are 16 residues in the CDR3. The TCR was taken from a person aged 18 to 75 in good health. Sequencing was done on a sample of blood. The chain has TRBV10-3 and TRBJ2-1; 7 bases map to TRBD1. Written as DNA, the CDR3 is TGTGCCATCAGTGGGCGACAGGGAAGCTCCTACAATGAGCAGTTCTTC. Amino acids: CAISGRQGSSYNEQFF.